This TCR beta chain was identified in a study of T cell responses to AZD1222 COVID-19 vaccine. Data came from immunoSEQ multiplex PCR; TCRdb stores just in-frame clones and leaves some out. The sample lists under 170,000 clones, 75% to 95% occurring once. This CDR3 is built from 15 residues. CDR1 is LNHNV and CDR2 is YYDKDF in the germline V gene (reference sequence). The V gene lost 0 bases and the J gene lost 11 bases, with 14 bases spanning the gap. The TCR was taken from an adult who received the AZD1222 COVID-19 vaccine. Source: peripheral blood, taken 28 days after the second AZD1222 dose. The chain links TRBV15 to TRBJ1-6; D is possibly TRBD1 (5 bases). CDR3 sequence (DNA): TGTGCCACCAGCAGAGATCAGAGGGGCTGGGCACCCCTCCACTTT. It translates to CATSRDQRGWAPLHF.